A selection of T cell receptor beta chains follows, all from one sample in a study of vaccination and CD4 T cells after COVID-19. TCRdb redid the calling of the PCR reads with MiXCR, one entry per CDR3 protein. The table shows around 21,000 distinct CDR3 sequences, with 60% occurring only once. For these receptors, no antigen is known. This specimen consisted of CD4+ T cells from blood, cultured in vitro, obtained after SARS-CoV-2 vaccination. Every receptor here comes from a human donor who had recovered from COVID-19. Both conserved end residues are part of each CDR3. Fields, in order: CDR3 length, clone size, J gene, V gene, D gene, CDR3 DNA, CDR3 protein. D genes are given only for firm matches. The size entry is marked missing in some rows and otherwise reads once, few, many or a size class.

cdr3_length: 14
clone_size: NA
j_call: TRBJ2-2
v_call: TRBV6-5
d_call: TRBD1
cdr3_nt: TGTGCCAGCAGTTACTCGAAGGGACAGGGTGCGCTGTTTTTT
cdr3_aa: CASSYSKGQGALFF

cdr3_length: 11
clone_size: NA
j_call: TRBJ2-7
v_call: TRBV2
d_call: NA
cdr3_nt: TGTGCCAGCAGCCCGTACGACGAGCAGTACTTC
cdr3_aa: CASSPYDEQYF

cdr3_length: 14
clone_size: NA
j_call: TRBJ1-2
v_call: TRBV5-6
d_call: NA
cdr3_nt: TGTGCCAGCAGCCCCACTGGAGAGGGATATGGCTACACCTTC
cdr3_aa: CASSPTGEGYGYTF

cdr3_length: 12
clone_size: NA
j_call: TRBJ1-6
v_call: TRBV6-5
d_call: TRBD1
cdr3_nt: TGTGCCAGCAGTTACACAGGGGGACCCCTCCACTTT
cdr3_aa: CASSYTGGPLHF

cdr3_length: 13
clone_size: NA
j_call: TRBJ2-2
v_call: TRBV19
d_call: NA
cdr3_nt: TGTGCCAGTAGTTCACCAATTGACGGGGAGCTGTTTTTT
cdr3_aa: CASSSPIDGELFF

cdr3_length: 15
clone_size: NA
j_call: TRBJ1-6
v_call: TRBV2
d_call: NA
cdr3_nt: TGTGCCAGCAAGAGGACGGACTCCTATAATTCACCCCTCCACTTT
cdr3_aa: CASKRTDSYNSPLHF

cdr3_length: 14
clone_size: NA
j_call: TRBJ2-7
v_call: TRBV6-2/TRBV6-3
d_call: NA
cdr3_nt: TGTGCCAGCAGTTATTGGCGGGGCGGGAACGAGCAGTACTTC
cdr3_aa: CASSYWRGGNEQYF

cdr3_length: 14
clone_size: NA
j_call: TRBJ2-7
v_call: TRBV6-1
d_call: TRBD2
cdr3_nt: TGTGCCAGCAGGGGACTAGCGGGGACTTACGAGCAGTACTTC
cdr3_aa: CASRGLAGTYEQYF

cdr3_length: 13
clone_size: medium-sized
j_call: TRBJ2-7
v_call: TRBV27
d_call: NA
cdr3_nt: TGTGCCAGCAGTTTCTCGTGGGGCGACGAGCAGTACTTC
cdr3_aa: CASSFSWGDEQYF

cdr3_length: 13
clone_size: NA
j_call: TRBJ1-1
v_call: TRBV11-3
d_call: NA
cdr3_nt: TGTGCCAGCAGCGGGGTCATGAACACTGAAGCTTTCTTT
cdr3_aa: CASSGVMNTEAFF

cdr3_length: 16
clone_size: NA
j_call: TRBJ1-6
v_call: TRBV19
d_call: TRBD1
cdr3_nt: TGTGCCAGTAGTCAACAGGGGTCATCACGTAATTCACCCCTCCACTTT
cdr3_aa: CASSQQGSSRNSPLHF

cdr3_length: 14
clone_size: few
j_call: TRBJ1-5
v_call: TRBV18
d_call: NA
cdr3_nt: TGTGCCAGCTCACCATCTCAGGGTGATCAGCCCCAGCATTTT
cdr3_aa: CASSPSQGDQPQHF

cdr3_length: 15
clone_size: NA
j_call: TRBJ2-3
v_call: TRBV5-1
d_call: NA
cdr3_nt: TGCGCCAGCAGCGCGGGACGGCTAGTCACAGATACGCAGTATTTT
cdr3_aa: CASSAGRLVTDTQYF

cdr3_length: 14
clone_size: NA
j_call: TRBJ2-1
v_call: TRBV15
d_call: TRBD1
cdr3_nt: TGTGCCACCAGCAGAGAGGACAGGGCGAATGAGCAGTTCTTC
cdr3_aa: CATSREDRANEQFF